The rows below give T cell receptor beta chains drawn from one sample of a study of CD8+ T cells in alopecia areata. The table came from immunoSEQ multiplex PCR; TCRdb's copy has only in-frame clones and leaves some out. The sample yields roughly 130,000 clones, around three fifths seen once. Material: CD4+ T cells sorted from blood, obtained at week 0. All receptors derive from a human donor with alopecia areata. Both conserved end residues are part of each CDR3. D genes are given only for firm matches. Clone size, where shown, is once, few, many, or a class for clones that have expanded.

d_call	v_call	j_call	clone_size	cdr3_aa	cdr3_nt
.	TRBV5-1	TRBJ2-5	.	CASSVQDYQETQYF	TGCGCCAGCAGCGTACAGGATTACCAAGAGACCCAGTACTTC
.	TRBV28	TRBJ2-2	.	CASSSIRNTGELFF	TGTGCCAGCAGTTCCATTAGGAACACCGGGGAGCTGTTTTTT
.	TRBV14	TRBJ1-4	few	CASSRGVWAEKLFF	TGTGCCAGCTCCCGGGGTGTGTGGGCTGAAAAACTGTTTTTT
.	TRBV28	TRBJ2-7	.	CASGVPHEQYF	TGTGCCAGCGGAGTCCCCCACGAGCAGTACTTC
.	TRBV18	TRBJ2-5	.	CASSPRPQETQYF	TGTGCCAGCTCACCGCGACCCCAAGAGACCCAGTACTTC
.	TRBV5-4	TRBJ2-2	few	CASSLQGYSNTGELFF	TGTGCCAGCAGCTTGCAGGGATACTCGAACACCGGGGAGCTGTTTTTT
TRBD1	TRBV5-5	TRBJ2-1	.	CASSLGLGQGSNEQFF	TGTGCCAGCAGCTTGGGGCTGGGACAGGGAAGCAATGAGCAGTTCTTC
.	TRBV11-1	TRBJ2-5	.	CASSLGVGRGEETQYF	TGTGCCAGCAGCTTAGGAGTCGGCAGGGGGGAAGAGACCCAGTACTTC
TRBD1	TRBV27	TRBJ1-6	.	CASSPQGVSYNSPLHF	TGTGCCAGCAGTCCGCAGGGGGTATCGTATAATTCACCCCTCCACTTT
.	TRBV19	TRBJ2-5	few	CASSGETQYF	TGTGCCAGTAGTGGGGAGACCCAGTACTTC
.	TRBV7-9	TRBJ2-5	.	CASSPWDGQETQYF	TGTGCCAGCAGCCCATGGGACGGACAAGAGACCCAGTACTTC
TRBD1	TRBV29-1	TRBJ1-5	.	CSVSTGPSNQPQHF	TGCAGCGTGTCGACAGGGCCCAGCAATCAGCCCCAGCATTTT
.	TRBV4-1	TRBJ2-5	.	CASSQAETRETQYF	TGCGCCAGCAGCCAAGCGGAGACTCGGGAGACCCAGTACTTC
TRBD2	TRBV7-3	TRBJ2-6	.	CASSLIGGRLSGANVLTF	TGTGCCAGCAGCTTAATCGGCGGGAGGTTGTCTGGGGCCAACGTCCTGACTTTC
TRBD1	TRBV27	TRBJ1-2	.	CASSSRDRDYGYTF	TGTGCCAGCAGTTCAAGGGACAGAGACTATGGCTACACCTTC
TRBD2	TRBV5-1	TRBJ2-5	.	CASKLAWQETQYF	TGCGCCAGCAAACTAGCGTGGCAAGAGACCCAGTACTTC
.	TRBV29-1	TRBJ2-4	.	CSVAGLGAGLAKNIQYF	TGCAGCGTTGCTGGGCTCGGTGCGGGACTAGCCAAAAACATTCAGTACTTC
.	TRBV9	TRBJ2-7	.	CASSVDGGGASSYEQYF	TGTGCCAGCAGCGTAGACGGTGGGGGGGCCTCCTCCTACGAGCAGTACTTC
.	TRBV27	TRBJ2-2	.	CASQTIINTGELFF	TGTGCCAGCCAGACTATTATTAACACCGGGGAGCTGTTTTTT
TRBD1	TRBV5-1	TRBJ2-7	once	CASSLAGNRGEQYF	TGCGCCAGCAGCTTGGCGGGAAACAGGGGAGAGCAGTACTTC
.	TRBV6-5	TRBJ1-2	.	CASSYSQGLNYGYTF	TGTGCCAGCAGTTACTCGCAGGGTCTAAACTATGGCTACACCTTC
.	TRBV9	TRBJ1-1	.	CASSMGVGNTEAFF	TGTGCCAGTTCCATGGGGGTGGGGAACACTGAAGCTTTCTTT
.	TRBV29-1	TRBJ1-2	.	CSDHGQNYGYTF	TGCAGCGACCACGGACAGAACTATGGCTACACCTTC
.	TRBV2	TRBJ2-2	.	CASSLRLTPGASRGTGELFF	TGTGCCAGCAGCCTCCGACTGACACCGGGAGCTTCCAGGGGGACCGGGGAGCTGTTTTTT
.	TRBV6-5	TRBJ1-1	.	CASSYRGFAFF	TGTGCCAGCAGTTACAGAGGGTTCGCTTTCTTT
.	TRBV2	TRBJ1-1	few	CASNKNTEAFF	TGTGCCAGCAACAAGAACACTGAAGCTTTCTTT
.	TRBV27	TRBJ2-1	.	CASLAPPNEQFF	TGTGCCAGTCTCGCACCACCTAATGAGCAGTTCTTC
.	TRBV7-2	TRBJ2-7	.	CASSLGVKTVGDEQYF	TGTGCCAGCAGCTTAGGGGTTAAGACGGTCGGGGACGAGCAGTACTTC
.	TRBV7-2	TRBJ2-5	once	CASSGGSMWNQETQYF	TGTGCCAGCAGCGGGGGTAGCATGTGGAACCAAGAGACCCAGTACTTC
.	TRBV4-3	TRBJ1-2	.	CASSQDFRSNYGYTF	TGCGCCAGCAGCCAAGATTTCCGGTCGAACTATGGCTACACCTTC
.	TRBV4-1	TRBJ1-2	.	CASSQWGPRGGYTF	TGCGCCAGCAGCCAATGGGGACCGCGTGGGGGCTACACCTTC
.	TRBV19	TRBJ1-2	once	CASTLETGYGYTF	TGTGCCAGTACGCTTGAGACCGGCTATGGCTACACCTTC
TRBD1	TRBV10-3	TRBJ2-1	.	CAISDLGTGGAETRGYNEQFF	TGTGCCATCAGTGACCTAGGGACAGGGGGCGCCGAAACGAGGGGCTACAATGAGCAGTTCTTC
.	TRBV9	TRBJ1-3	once	CASSQQGNTIYF	TGTGCCAGCAGTCAACAGGGAAACACCATATATTTT
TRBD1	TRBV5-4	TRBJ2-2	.	CASSPSQGASGELFF	TGTGCCAGCAGCCCCTCACAGGGGGCGTCCGGGGAGCTGTTTTTT
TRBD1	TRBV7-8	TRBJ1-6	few	CASSFGQAQLSPLHF	TGTGCCAGCAGCTTTGGACAGGCCCAGTTGTCACCCCTCCACTTT
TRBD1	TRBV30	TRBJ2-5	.	CAWGDRAQETQYF	TGTGCCTGGGGAGACAGGGCCCAAGAGACCCAGTACTTC
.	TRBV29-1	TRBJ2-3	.	CSVVPATDTQYF	TGCAGCGTTGTTCCCGCGACAGATACGCAGTATTTT
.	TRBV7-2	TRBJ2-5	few	CASSRFQETQYF	TGTGCCAGCAGCCGCTTTCAAGAGACCCAGTACTTC
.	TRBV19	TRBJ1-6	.	CASSTPGLSISPLHF	TGTGCCAGTAGTACCCCGGGACTCTCAATTTCACCCCTCCACTTT
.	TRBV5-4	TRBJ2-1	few	CASSSLGGEQFF	TGTGCCAGCAGCTCCCTAGGTGGTGAGCAGTTCTTC
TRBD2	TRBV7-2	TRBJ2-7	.	CASSFRTSGAYEQYF	TGTGCCAGCAGCTTTAGGACTAGCGGGGCCTACGAGCAGTACTTC
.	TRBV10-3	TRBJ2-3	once	CAINSERTDTQYF	TGTGCCATCAACTCAGAACGCACAGATACGCAGTATTTT
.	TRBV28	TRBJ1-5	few	CASSATRLGNQPQHF	TGTGCCAGCAGTGCGACACGTCTCGGCAATCAGCCCCAGCATTTT
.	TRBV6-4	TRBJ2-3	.	CASSDDFTDTQYF	TGTGCCAGCAGTGACGACTTCACAGATACGCAGTATTTT
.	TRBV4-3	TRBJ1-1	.	CASSQEQRSTEAFF	TGCGCCAGCAGCCAAGAGCAGCGTAGCACTGAAGCTTTCTTT
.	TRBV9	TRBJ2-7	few	CASSVATAAYEQYF	TGTGCCAGCAGCGTAGCTACGGCGGCCTACGAGCAGTACTTC
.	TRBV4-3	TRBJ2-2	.	CASSRETSTGELFF	TGCGCCAGCAGCCGAGAAACCAGCACCGGGGAGCTGTTTTTT
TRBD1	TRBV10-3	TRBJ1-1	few	CATTGGGTEAFF	TGTGCCACGACAGGGGGTGGGACTGAAGCTTTCTTT
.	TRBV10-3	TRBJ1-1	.	CAISSQGLNTEAFF	TGTGCCATCAGCTCACAGGGCTTGAACACTGAAGCTTTCTTT
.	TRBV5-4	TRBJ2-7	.	CASSHGASYEQYF	TGTGCCAGCAGCCACGGGGCGTCCTACGAGCAGTACTTC
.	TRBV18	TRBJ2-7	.	CASSPRGGEQYF	TGTGCCAGCTCACCCAGGGGGGGCGAGCAGTACTTC
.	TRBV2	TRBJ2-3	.	CASSRSRGDTQYF	TGTGCCAGCAGTAGGTCGCGTGGAGATACGCAGTATTTT
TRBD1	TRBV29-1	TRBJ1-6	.	CSVSGGGNSPLHF	TGCAGCGTTTCAGGGGGCGGTAATTCACCCCTCCACTTT
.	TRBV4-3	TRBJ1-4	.	CASSQEGTTNEKLFF	TGCGCCAGCAGCCAAGAAGGGACAACTAATGAAAAACTGTTTTTT
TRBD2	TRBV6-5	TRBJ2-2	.	CASRWTSGHGELFF	TGTGCCAGCAGGTGGACTAGCGGGCACGGGGAGCTGTTTTTT
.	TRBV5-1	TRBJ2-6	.	CASSLGRSSGANVPTF	TGCGCCAGCAGCTTGGGAAGGAGCTCTGGGGCCAACGTCCCGACTTTC